The 5 T cell receptor beta chains listed next were all sequenced from one sample in a study of blood T cell repertoires in COVID-19. Method: immunoSEQ multiplex PCR; TCRdb's copy keeps in-frame clones and lacks some. There are approximately 300,000 clones in the sample; 87% occur only once, and more than 2% lies in the top ten. Sequenced material: peripheral blood. The receptors come from a man younger than 30 with active or convalescent COVID-19.

V is TRBV27 and J is TRBJ2-7; 9 nucleotides match TRBD1. Germline lookup yields CDR1 MNHEY and CDR2 SMNVEV (reference sequence). This CDR3 region has 15 residues. Germline trimming cut 4 bases from V and 6 bases from J; bases unmatched to any gene: 10. DNA of the CDR3: TGTGCCAGCAGTTCTGCCGGGACAGGGAGGGTCGAGCAGTACTTC. Protein product: CASSSAGTGRVEQYF.

This chain connects TRBV4-1 to TRBJ2-1, with a weak D call TRBD2 (6 bases). Germline CDR1 MGHRA, CDR2 YSYEKL. V was shortened by 2 bases and J by 9 bases, with 17 bases between the two germline ends. This CDR3 has 15 amino acids. The DNA of the CDR3 is TGCGCCAGCAGCCAAAGCGATGGAGGGGAGGCTGAGCAGTTCTTC. It is translated as CASSQSDGGEAEQFF.

This chain connects TRBV20-1 to TRBJ2-6, with a possible D match to TRBD1 (5 bases). The germline V and J ends were trimmed by 3 bases and 6 bases, with 12 bases remaining between them. CDR1 and CDR2 from the germline V gene are DFQATT and SNEGSKA (reference sequence). CDR3 length: 14 amino acids. The CDR3: CSASRRAQANVLTF. CDR3 nucleotides: TGCAGTGCTAGTCGCAGGGCCCAGGCCAACGTCCTGACTTTC.

The chain carries TRBV19 and TRBJ2-5, with D possibly being TRBD2 (5 bases). The CDR3 is 13 residues long. V lost 1 base and J lost 5, with 8 bases in between. The V gene's germline CDR1 is LNHDA and CDR2 SQIVND (reference sequence). The CDR3 sequence is CASSIVRGETQYF. Here the CDR3 DNA reads TGTGCCAGTAGTATAGTTAGAGGGGAGACCCAGTACTTC.

The V gene is TRBV15, the J gene TRBJ2-2; D unresolved. Per germline, CDR1 LNHNV and CDR2 YYDKDF (reference sequence). The CDR3 totals 15 residues. Trimming cost V 1 base and J 8 bases, with 14 bases left between them. The CDR3 region is CATSRVSAATGELFF. The CDR3 coding sequence is TGTGCCACCAGCAGAGTGTCCGCCGCGACAGGGGAGCTGTTTTTT.